This T cell receptor (beta chain) emerged from a study of tumor and adjacent non-tumor tissue in lung cancer. Looking at the study overall: Samples averaged about 4.17 million productive TCRbeta reads each.

Notes on this clonotype: As yet, its antigen is unknown. The junction departs from germline at one end; a sequencing error may be responsible.

This sample's RNA came from whole unsorted tissue. The CDR3 totals 14 residues. Germline V gene lookup returns CDR1 MNHNS and CDR2 SASEGT. The library came from three nested PCR rounds adapted from ARM-PCR protocols. TCRdb ran MiXCR on the multiplex PCR reads and lists one entry per CDR3 protein. The table has roughly 93,000 distinct CDR3 sequences, less than 80% seen once. Overall study findings and caveats: Shorter survival was associated with higher TCR diversity in tumors. In normal lung, the top 100 clones were significantly more dominant than in tumor. Compared with tumor, normal lung showed significantly lower TCR diversity.

The sequenced sample was lung tumor tissue. This sequence was found in a man aged 55-75 years with non-small cell lung cancer. The chain employs TRBV6-1 and TRBJ2-7, with no clear D. CDR3 region: CASSQDPTGYEKYF. In nucleotides, the CDR3 is TGTGCCAGCAGTCAGGACCCCACCGGATACGAGAAGTACTTC.